The TCR beta chain described here comes from a study of cytomegalovirus exposure and HLA in healthy donors (dated by TCRdb to 2016 to 2017). Regarding the research as a whole: An earlier analysis of 587 of the donors reported more than 250 Gb of sequence data and some 100 million unique TCR beta sequences from some 180 million T cells. An early release covering about 600 HLA-typed donors comprised 250 to 350 gigabases of sequencing data and around 80 million unique TCR sequences. Among the roughly 400 genotyped donors, around 81% belonged to the genetic ancestry cluster associated with self-reported Caucasian donors. The study aimed to test whether signatures of past pathogen exposure could be identified by cataloging public T cell receptors. Using immunosequencing, the study profiled T cell repertoires from 666 subjects and related those repertoires to cytomegalovirus serostatus. A separate validation cohort of about 110 different subjects was used in addition to the approximately 700-subject first cohort. To predict cytomegalovirus infection status, the study brought together high-throughput TCR immunosequencing, statistical association of individual TCRs with disease status, and machine learning. In a later analysis, previously published TCR beta repertoires from about 640 donors were re-analyzed and high-resolution HLA genotyping was added so that TCR occurrence patterns could be studied. Rather than drawing on any new phenotypic data, the later analysis identified candidate immune exposures from TCR beta sequences and the way those sequences occurred across donors. To decide whether each TCR beta V gene segment behaved as functional or pseudogenic, an earlier analysis of some 570 of the donors relied on high-throughput TCR beta sequencing. Donor age, sex, ethnicity and CMV serostatus were collected together with the repertoire data. A later genetic analysis took genome-wide SNP genotypes for about 55% of the 666 donors and used that subset as a discovery cohort. All discovery cohort repertoires had been generated using a single sequencing platform. Both class I and class II loci were covered by HLA typing, at four-digit resolution. The number of donors typed differed by locus, with roughly 629-640 for A, B, C, DRB1 and DQB1, around 500 for DQA1, about 610 for DPA1, and approximately 470 for DPB1. A handful of DR-DQ haplotypes were handled as single units for association and clustering because linkage in the cohort was strong. Among 398 genotyped donors of the cohort, an average of 235,054 unique TCR beta nucleotide sequences were sequenced per donor, around 20% of them non-productive. On the study overall, not on this receptor specifically: A later analysis associated 17,000 or so TCR beta sequences with specific HLA alleles at a false discovery rate of 0.05. Across donors, most TCR sequences were observed very rarely, whereas some public TCRs were present in many individuals. Only TCR beta chains were sequenced in this cohort, and the absence of alpha or paired-chain data limited detectable features. In an earlier analysis of over 550 of the donors, most TCR beta V segments were observed in productive rearrangements about 87% or about 30% of the time, broadly matching IMGT annotations. According to a later analysis, TCR association rates differed among HLA loci, with DRB1 alleles showing the most associated TCRs and HLA-C alleles showing the fewest. V-gene and J-gene trimming of TCR beta chains was associated with a missense DCLRE1C variant in a later genetic analysis, and the association was replicated in an independent cohort. Around 16 rarely observed V segments, including chromosome 9 orphons, were excluded from the earlier analysis of almost 600 of the donors because counts were too low. A further reported finding was that TCR beta sequences accurately predicted the HLA-A and HLA-B alleles for most subjects in the first cohort. Linkage disequilibrium might explain the correlated functional status among segregating V segments, but an unknown experimental factor could not be ruled out. In a later analysis, HLA-associated TCR beta chains showed more clonal expansion and lower generation probabilities than non-associated chains that were equally common. Assigning TCR associations to individual alleles was difficult when HLA alleles, especially DR and DQ, strongly co-occurred. The study gave a list of over 150 TCR beta chains associated with cytomegalovirus. The 87-base-pair reads could not distinguish some IMGT-functional V segments, including TRBV6-2 and TRBV6-3, so those segments were excluded. The only immune exposure information available for the cohort was CMV serostatus. Cytomegalovirus status was reported to be diagnosed by the classifier with high specificity and sensitivity in both the original and validation cohorts. Because HLA typing was missing for some donors at each locus, association tests included only the typed subset. In a later analysis, most CMV-associated TCR beta chains were found to appear HLA-restricted, with HLA associations seemingly driven largely by CMV exposure. The presence/absence analyses assumed that sequencing depth was roughly uniform across donors, and that assumption may not be true. According to the authors, the approach could potentially be generalized to other disease states and immunological phenotypes. In vitro tests confirmed that a few of the cytomegalovirus-associated TCR beta chains recognize cytomegalovirus antigens. According to a later analysis, parvovirus B19, influenza, CMV and Epstein-Barr virus appeared linked to several top co-occurrence clusters. The sequencing pipeline was judged likely to have produced a cluster of highly shared sequence variants as a technical artifact. Compared with the 666-donor mean, donors in an Asian-associated ancestry cluster had fewer N-insertions in productive TCRs, according to a later genetic analysis.

The junction shows trimming of 0 bases on V and 5 bases on J, plus 11 bases between the germline ends. From a lookup of the germline V gene (reference sequence), CDR1 and CDR2 are MNHNY and SVGAGI. The CDR3 holds 14 amino acids from the cysteine to the phenylalanine. The CDR3 DNA has 42 bases and is translated from base 1. As regards this clone: Its antigen remains undetermined. Qualities for individual bases were not recorded, and no much larger clone is one base off.

The cohort consisted of approximately 670 healthy bone marrow donors. Cohort members were all nominally healthy when sampled, although unrecorded immune exposures were likely present. The donor tested CMV seropositive, placing the donor among the 289 seropositive members of the cohort. A peripheral blood sample was provided by each donor, and peripheral blood mononuclear cells were used for TCR beta sequencing. Genomic DNA extraction from the blood cell samples was performed with the Qiagen DNeasy Blood Extraction Kit. The library was generated by the immunoSEQ multiplex PCR assay. For the multiplex PCR, a mixture combining 60 forward primers for TCR Vbeta segments and 13 reverse primers for TCR Jbeta segments was used. The CDR3 region of rearranged TCR beta genes was amplified from genomic DNA with a multiplex PCR assay. On the Illumina HiSeq System, the amplified TCR beta libraries were sequenced as 87-base-pair reads. On the study's bioinformatics: In a later analysis, some 80 million unique TCR beta chains were counted across the roughly 610 repertoires, and roughly 11 million of these chains were shared by at least two donors. Raw reads were error-corrected and collapsed into unique sequences by a nearest-neighbor algorithm in which closely related sequences were merged to remove PCR and sequencing errors. To assign V, D and J gene segments, CDR3 sequences were aligned to IMGT reference sequences. Each retained sequence needed at least a six-nucleotide match to both a V gene segment and a J gene segment. A rearrangement was called productive if the CDR3 had no stop codons and remained in frame with V and J, and every other rearrangement was called non-productive. CDR3 was defined according to IMGT convention as the region running from the second conserved V-encoded cysteine to the conserved J-encoded phenylalanine. The earlier analysis of about 590 of the donors excluded sequences that lacked an unambiguous match to a single V gene segment. An earlier analysis of a few hundred of the donors called V segments functional above 56.7% productive rearrangements and segregating when the between-donor standard deviation exceeded 5%. A statistical classification framework was built to diagnose cytomegalovirus status from the catalog of TCR beta chain sequences. In a later analysis, V and J genes were assigned by comparing TCR nucleotide sequences against IMGT/GENE-DB human TR gene sequences. The TCRdist pipeline was used in a later analysis to assign CDR3 sequences and most-parsimonious VDJ recombination scenarios. In a later analysis, each TCR beta chain was defined by its CDR3 amino acid sequence together with its V-gene family, and reads lacking a unique V-gene family were excluded. To address suspected cross-contamination and a sequencing artifact, a later analysis removed roughly 580 highly shared, low-generation-probability nucleotide sequences. A later analysis calculated a clonal expansion index for each public chain from normalized within-repertoire ranks of inferred template counts. Generation probabilities in a later analysis came from a VDJ recombination model fitted to out-of-frame rearrangements, and those results were checked against IGoR. A later analysis scored TCR-TCR, TCR-HLA and TCR-CMV co-occurrence with hypergeometric tests, applying a repertoire-size bias correction to TCR pairs. False discovery rates were estimated in a later analysis by permuting HLA or CMV assignments 20 times. In a later analysis, co-occurring TCRs were grouped using DBSCAN, and TCRdist sequence similarity was added for clustering within HLA-allele-positive subsets. Repertoires with fewer than 30,000 or more than 120,000 public chains, plus five repertoires with anomalous nucleotide sharing, were excluded from co-occurrence clustering. TCRdb limited this immuneACCESS table to in-frame rearrangements with V and J called. A share of clones is missing; checked studies link under half to unresolved V genes, and the rest is unexplained. That table furnishes V, J and clone size, whereas the DNA furnished D and trimming. The sample table lists roughly 120,000 clones, approximately 76% of them with a count of one. The ten most abundant clones make up 15% to 20% of the sample.

The sequenced material came from PBMCs. The rearranged chain carries TRBV6-6 and TRBJ2-7; a confident D gene designation cannot be given. The sequence derives from a man in his fifties or sixties in good health and CMV-seropositive. The DNA sequence reads TGTGCCAGCAGTTACTCGATAGCAAATGACGAGCAGTACTTC. Its protein product is CASSYSIANDEQYF.